This note documents a single TCR beta chain sequence. The antigen remains unidentified. This sample was included in a study of vaccination and CD4 T cells after COVID-19. Germline-derived CDR1 and CDR2 are LNHDA and SQIVND (reference sequence). CDR3 size: 11 residues. The ends were cut back, 9 bases at V and 3 bases at J, with 9 bases in the middle. Treatment indicated: roughly 11-day PBMC culture with coronavirus spike peptide pools or control peptides (ViraFEST assay). The Oncomine TCR Beta short-read assay sequenced DNA from cultured CD4+ T cells. TCRdb re-called the PCR reads through MiXCR, storing one row per CDR3 protein. The sample shows about 9,100 distinct CDR3 sequences, roughly 61% of them seen only once.

The clonotype originates from a human donor with COVID-19. The chain uses TRBV19 and TRBJ2-7, with a possible D match to TRBD1 (6 bases). This specimen consisted of cultured CD4+ T cells from blood, obtained after SARS-CoV-2 vaccination. CDR3 bases: TGTGCCAGGGACAGCGGCTACGAGCAGTACTTC. Protein sequence: CARDSGYEQYF. The whole variable domain, filled in from reference TRBV19 and TRBJ2-7, reads DGGITQSPKYLFRKEGQNVTLSCEQNLNHDAMYWYRQDPGQGLRLIYYSQIVNDFQKGDIAEGYSVSREKKESFPLTVTSAQKNPTAFYLCARDSGYEQYFGPGTRLTVT.